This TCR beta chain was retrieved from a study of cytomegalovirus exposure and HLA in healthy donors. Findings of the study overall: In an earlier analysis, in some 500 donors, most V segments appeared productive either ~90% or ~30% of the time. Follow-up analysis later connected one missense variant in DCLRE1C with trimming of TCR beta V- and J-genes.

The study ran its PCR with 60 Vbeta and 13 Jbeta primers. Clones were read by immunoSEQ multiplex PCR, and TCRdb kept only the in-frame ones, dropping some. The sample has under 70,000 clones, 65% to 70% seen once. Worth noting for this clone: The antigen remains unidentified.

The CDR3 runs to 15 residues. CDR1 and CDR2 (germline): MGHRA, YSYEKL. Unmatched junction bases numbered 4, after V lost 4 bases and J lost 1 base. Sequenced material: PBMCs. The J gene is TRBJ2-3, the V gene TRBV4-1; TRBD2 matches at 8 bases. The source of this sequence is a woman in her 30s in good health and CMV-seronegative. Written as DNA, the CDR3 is TGCGCCAGCAGCCTAGTTAGCGGGGGCACAGATACGCAGTATTTT. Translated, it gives CASSLVSGGTDTQYF.